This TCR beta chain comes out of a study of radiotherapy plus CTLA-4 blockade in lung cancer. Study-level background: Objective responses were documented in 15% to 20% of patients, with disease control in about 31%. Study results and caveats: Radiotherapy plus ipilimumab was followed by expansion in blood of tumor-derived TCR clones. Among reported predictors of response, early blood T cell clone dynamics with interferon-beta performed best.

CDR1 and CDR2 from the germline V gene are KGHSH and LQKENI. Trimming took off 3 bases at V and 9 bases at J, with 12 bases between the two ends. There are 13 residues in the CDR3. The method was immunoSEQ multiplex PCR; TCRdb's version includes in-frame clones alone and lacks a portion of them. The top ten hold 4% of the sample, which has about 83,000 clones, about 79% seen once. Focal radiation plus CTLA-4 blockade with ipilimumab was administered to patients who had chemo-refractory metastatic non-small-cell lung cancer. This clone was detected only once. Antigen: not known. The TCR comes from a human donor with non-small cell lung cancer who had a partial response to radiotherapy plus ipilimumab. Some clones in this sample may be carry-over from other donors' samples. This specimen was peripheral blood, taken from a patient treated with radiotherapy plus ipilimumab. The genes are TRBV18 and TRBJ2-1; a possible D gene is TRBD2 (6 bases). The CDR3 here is CASSPARGGEQFF. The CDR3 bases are TGTGCCAGCTCACCGGCGAGGGGAGGTGAGCAGTTCTTC.